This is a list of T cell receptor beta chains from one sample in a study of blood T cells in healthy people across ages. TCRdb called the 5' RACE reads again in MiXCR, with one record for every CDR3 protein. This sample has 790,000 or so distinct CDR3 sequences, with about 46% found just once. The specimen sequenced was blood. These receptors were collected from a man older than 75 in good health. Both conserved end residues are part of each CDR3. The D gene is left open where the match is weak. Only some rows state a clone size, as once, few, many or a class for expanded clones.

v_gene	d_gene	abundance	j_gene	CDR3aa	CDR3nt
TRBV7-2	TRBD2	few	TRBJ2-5	CASSLGLAAQETQYF	TGTGCCAGCAGCTTGGGACTAGCGGCCCAAGAGACCCAGTACTTC
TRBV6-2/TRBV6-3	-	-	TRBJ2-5	CASSYSTPTNQYF	TGTGCCAGCAGTTACTCGACGCCTACTAACCAGTACTTC
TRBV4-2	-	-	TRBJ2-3	CASSQESQNTQYF	TGTGCCAGCAGCCAAGAATCACAAAATACGCAGTATTTT
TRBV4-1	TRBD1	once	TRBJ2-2	CASSLTDRTVATGELFF	TGCGCCAGCAGCCTGACGGACAGGACAGTTGCAACCGGGGAGCTGTTTTTT
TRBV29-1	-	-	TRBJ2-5	CSVRRTETQYF	TGCAGCGTCCGCAGAACAGAGACCCAGTACTTC
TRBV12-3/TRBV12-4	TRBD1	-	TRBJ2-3	CASRPRGGIDAQYF	TGTGCCAGCAGACCAAGAGGGGGCATAGATGCGCAGTATTTT
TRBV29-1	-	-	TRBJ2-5	CSVDKSQETQYF	TGCAGCGTTGACAAATCCCAAGAGACCCAGTACTTC
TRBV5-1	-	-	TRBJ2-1	CASSLQRQGSYNEQFF	TGCGCCAGCAGCCTACAGAGACAAGGCTCCTACAATGAGCAGTTCTTC
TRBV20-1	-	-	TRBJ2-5	CSARDHKGQETQYF	TGCAGTGCTAGAGATCACAAAGGGCAAGAGACCCAGTACTTC
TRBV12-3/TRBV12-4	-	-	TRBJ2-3	CASSPILSTDTQYF	TGTGCCAGCAGCCCTATATTGAGCACAGATACGCAGTATTTT
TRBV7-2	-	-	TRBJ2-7	CASSPAAQYEQYF	TGTGCCAGCAGCCCGGCAGCGCAGTACGAGCAGTACTTC
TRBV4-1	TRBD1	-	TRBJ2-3	CASSQVSGTGRNTQYF	TGCGCCAGCAGCCAAGTATCCGGGACAGGGAGAAATACGCAGTATTTT
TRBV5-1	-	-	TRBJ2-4	CACSVTGTKNIQYF	TGCGCCTGCAGCGTTACCGGGACTAAAAACATTCAGTACTTC
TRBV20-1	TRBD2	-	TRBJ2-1	CSARDASGRANEQFF	TGCAGTGCTAGAGATGCTAGCGGGAGGGCTAATGAGCAGTTCTTC
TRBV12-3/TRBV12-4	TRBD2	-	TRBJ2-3	CASSYTRGVAGGLYTDTQYF	TGTGCCAGCAGTTACACCCGGGGGGTAGCGGGGGGGCTTTACACAGATACGCAGTATTTT
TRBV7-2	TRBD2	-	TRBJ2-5	CASSLRSGGPQYF	TGTGCCAGCAGCTTAAGGTCGGGAGGGCCGCAGTACTTC
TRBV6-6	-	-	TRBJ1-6	CASSLQGNSPLHF	TGTGCCAGCAGCCTCCAAGGGAATTCACCCCTCCACTTT
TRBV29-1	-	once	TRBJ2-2	CSVEVNGGELFF	TGCAGCGTTGAAGTCAATGGCGGGGAGCTGTTTTTT
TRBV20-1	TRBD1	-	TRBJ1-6	CSASIQGDNSPLHF	TGCAGTGCTAGCATACAGGGGGACAATTCACCCCTCCACTTT
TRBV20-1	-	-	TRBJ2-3	CSARSASWTFSADTQYF	TGCAGTGCTAGATCTGCCAGTTGGACTTTTAGCGCAGATACGCAGTATTTT
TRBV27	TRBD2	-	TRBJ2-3	CASGFQVGGATDTQYF	TGTGCCAGCGGTTTTCAAGTCGGGGGGGCGACAGATACGCAGTATTTT
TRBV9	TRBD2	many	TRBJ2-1	CASSAPITGGYHEQFF	TGTGCCAGCAGCGCCCCTATAACGGGAGGGTACCATGAGCAGTTCTTC
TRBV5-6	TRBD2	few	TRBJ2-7	CASSLYTGTRDYYEQYF	TGTGCCAGCAGCTTATATACCGGGACTAGGGATTACTACGAGCAGTACTTC
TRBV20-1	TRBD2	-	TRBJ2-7	CSAGDNGRYGDEQYF	TGCAGTGCTGGAGATAACGGGAGGTACGGGGATGAGCAGTACTTC
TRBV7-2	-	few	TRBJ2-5	CASSSYRGGGETQYF	TGTGCCAGCAGCTCGTACAGGGGGGGAGGAGAGACCCAGTACTTC